This paragraph covers one T cell receptor (beta chain) sequence. Its target is not known. Second-dose recipients at about 4 or about 12 weeks were treated as one pooled group. The data belong to a study of T cell responses to AZD1222 COVID-19 vaccine. The repertoire was sequenced with immunoSEQ multiplex PCR; TCRdb's copy has only in-frame clones and lacks some. The table lists some 110,000 clones, approximately 85% of them singletons. The CDR3 is 14 amino acids. Deletions cut 4 bases from V and 6 bases from J, with 14 bases between. The germline CDR1 and CDR2 sequences are SGHTS and YDEGEE. Whole-study results and caveats: Two doses of AZD1222 preceded a rise in Spike-specific TCR breadth and depth. Females made up more of the donors, who were largely white British, and clonal diversity may have come out too low.

The TCR originated in an adult who received the AZD1222 COVID-19 vaccine. The chain employs TRBV5-8 and TRBJ2-1; D is possibly TRBD1 (7 bases). The material sequenced was peripheral blood, taken 28 days after the second AZD1222 dose. Here the CDR3 reads CASSAGQQGNEQFF. The DNA of the CDR3 is TGTGCCAGCAGCGCGGGACAGCAAGGCAATGAGCAGTTCTTC.